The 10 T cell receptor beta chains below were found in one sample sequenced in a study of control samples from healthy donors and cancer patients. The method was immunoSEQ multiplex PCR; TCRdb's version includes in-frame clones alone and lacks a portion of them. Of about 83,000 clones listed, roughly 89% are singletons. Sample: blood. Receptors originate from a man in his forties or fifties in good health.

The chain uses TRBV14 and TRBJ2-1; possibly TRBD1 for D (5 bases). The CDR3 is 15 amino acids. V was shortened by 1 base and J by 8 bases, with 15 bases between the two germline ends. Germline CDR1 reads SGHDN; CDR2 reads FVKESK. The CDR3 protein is CASSQVRGAFDEQFF. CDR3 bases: TGTGCCAGCAGCCAAGTAAGGGGCGCCTTCGATGAGCAGTTCTTC. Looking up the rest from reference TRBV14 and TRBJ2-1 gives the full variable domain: EAGVTQFPSHSVIEKGQTVTLRCDPISGHDNLYWYRRVMGKEIKFLLHFVKESKQDESGMPNNRFLAERTGGTYSTLKVQPAELEDSGVYFCASSQVRGAFDEQFFGPGTRLTVL.

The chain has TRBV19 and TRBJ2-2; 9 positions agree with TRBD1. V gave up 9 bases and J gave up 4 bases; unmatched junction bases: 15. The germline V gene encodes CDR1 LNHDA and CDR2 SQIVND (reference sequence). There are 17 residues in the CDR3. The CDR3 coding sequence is TGTGCCAGCAGCTTCGATTCAAGGACAGGGGTCACCGGGGAGCTGTTTTTT. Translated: CASSFDSRTGVTGELFF.

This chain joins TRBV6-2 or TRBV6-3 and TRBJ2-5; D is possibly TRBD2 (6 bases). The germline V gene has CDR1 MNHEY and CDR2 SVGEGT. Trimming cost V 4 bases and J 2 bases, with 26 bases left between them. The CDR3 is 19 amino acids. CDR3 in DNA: TGTGCCAGCAGTTTTACGACCGGAGGGATTCGACAGCTACAAGAGACCCAGTACTTC. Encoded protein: CASSFTTGGIRQLQETQYF.

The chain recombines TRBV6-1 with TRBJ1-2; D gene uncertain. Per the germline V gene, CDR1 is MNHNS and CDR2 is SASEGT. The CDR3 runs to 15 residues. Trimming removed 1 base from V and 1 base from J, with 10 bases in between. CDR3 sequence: CASSEDIGRNYGYTF. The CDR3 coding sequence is TGTGCCAGCAGTGAAGATATCGGGCGTAACTATGGCTACACCTTC.

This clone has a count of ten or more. The CDR3 is CASSPGQSGTTEAFF. The CDR3 DNA reads TGTGCCAGCTCACCGGGACAGTCTGGGACCACTGAAGCTTTCTTT. J is TRBJ1-1 and V is TRBV18; the match to TRBD1 covers 7 bases. Germline V lookup: CDR1 KGHSH, CDR2 LQKENI. This CDR3 spans 15 amino acids. The trim removed 3 bases at V and 4 bases at J, leaving 8 bases unmatched.

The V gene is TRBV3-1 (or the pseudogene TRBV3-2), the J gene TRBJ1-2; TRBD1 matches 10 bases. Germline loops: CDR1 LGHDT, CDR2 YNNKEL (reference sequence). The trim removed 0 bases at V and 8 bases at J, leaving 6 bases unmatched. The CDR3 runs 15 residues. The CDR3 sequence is CASSQEGTGAGGYTF. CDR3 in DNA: TGTGCCAGCAGCCAAGAAGGGACAGGGGCCGGCGGCTACACCTTC.

DNA of the CDR3: TGTGCCAGCAGAAACAAGGGGGCCGGAGATGAGCAGTTCTTC. Translation gives CASRNKGAGDEQFF. The rearrangement joins TRBV27 to TRBJ2-1; 7 bases are shared with TRBD1. This CDR3 comprises 14 residues. J lost 8 bases, V lost 6 bases, and 10 bases had no gene match. Germline CDR1 reads MNHEY; CDR2 reads SMNVEV (reference sequence).

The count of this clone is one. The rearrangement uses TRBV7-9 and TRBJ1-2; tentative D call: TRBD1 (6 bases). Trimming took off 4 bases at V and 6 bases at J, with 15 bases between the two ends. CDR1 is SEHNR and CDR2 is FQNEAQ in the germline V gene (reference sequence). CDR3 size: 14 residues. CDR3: CASSSSWGRDGYTF. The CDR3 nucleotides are TGTGCCAGCAGCTCCTCTTGGGGGCGTGATGGCTACACCTTC. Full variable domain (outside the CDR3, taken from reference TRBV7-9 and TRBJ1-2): DTGVSQNPRHKITKRGQNVTFRCDPISEHNRLYWYRQTLGQGPEFLTYFQNEAQLEKSRLLSDRFSAERPKGSFSTLEIQRTEQGDSAMYLCASSSSWGRDGYTFGSGTRLTVV.

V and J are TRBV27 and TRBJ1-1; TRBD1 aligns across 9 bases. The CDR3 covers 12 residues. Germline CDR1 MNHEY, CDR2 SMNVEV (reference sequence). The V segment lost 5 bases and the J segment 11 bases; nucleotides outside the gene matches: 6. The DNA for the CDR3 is TGTGCCAGCAGTACCTTCGGGACAGGGGCTTTCTTT. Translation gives CASSTFGTGAFF.

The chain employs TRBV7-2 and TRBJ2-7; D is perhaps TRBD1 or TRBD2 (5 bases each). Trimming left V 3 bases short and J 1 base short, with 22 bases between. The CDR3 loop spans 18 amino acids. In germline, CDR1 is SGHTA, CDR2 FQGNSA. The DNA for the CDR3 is TGTGCCAGCAGCTTCGGCGTTTTCGGGGCCCATATATCCTACGAGCAGTACTTC. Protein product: CASSFGVFGAHISYEQYF.